This T cell receptor beta chain emerged from a study of prognosis after radiotherapy for stage I lung cancer. From genomic DNA, TCR beta CDR3 was amplified by two-round multiplex PCR. Primers targeting each individual TRBV and TRBJ gene were applied in first-round PCR. TCRdb passed the multiplex PCR reads through MiXCR, listing each CDR3 protein once. Of over 25,000 distinct CDR3 sequences listed, about half were seen once; the top ten hold 15%. This clonotype has at least ten counts. Sample: PBMCs, taken before or after stereotactic body radiation therapy (not recorded which). The clonotype comes from a donor of 50 years or more with non-small cell lung cancer.

The CDR3 protein is CASTSGGPSNQPQHF. As DNA, the CDR3 is TGTGCCAGCACCTCGGGCGGCCCTAGCAATCAGCCCCAGCATTTT. This rearrangement joins TRBV28 to TRBJ1-5; no reliable D call. The CDR3 loop spans 15 amino acids. Germline lookup yields CDR1 MDHEN and CDR2 SYDVKM. The V gene lost 7 bases and the J gene lost 0 bases, with 13 bases spanning the gap.